This is a list of T cell receptor beta chains from one sample in a study of T cell responses to AZD1222 COVID-19 vaccine. Generated by immunoSEQ multiplex PCR, the TCRdb table keeps only in-frame clones and is missing some. The sample lists about 130,000 clones; just over 90% were seen once. The source was peripheral blood, collected on day 0 of AZD1222 vaccination. The receptors stem from an adult in good health. The CDR3 runs from the conserved cysteine through the conserved F or W. A D gene is named only where the DNA matches it firmly. Clone sizes are given selectively: once, few, many, or a class where the clone is expanded.

j_call: TRBJ1-1; d_call: -; v_call: TRBV30; cdr3_length: 12; clone_size: -; cdr3_nt: TGTGCCTGGATCTACGGGGGAACTGAAGCTTTCTTT; cdr3_aa: CAWIYGGTEAFF
j_call: TRBJ2-7; d_call: TRBD2; v_call: TRBV11-2; cdr3_length: 15; clone_size: -; cdr3_nt: TGTGCCAGCAGCTTACCGGGACTAGCGGGGAACGAGCAGTACTTC; cdr3_aa: CASSLPGLAGNEQYF
j_call: TRBJ2-1; d_call: TRBD2; v_call: TRBV13; cdr3_length: 16; clone_size: -; cdr3_nt: TGTGCCAGCAGCTTAGGTGGGAGACTAGCGGGGAATGAGCAGTTCTTC; cdr3_aa: CASSLGGRLAGNEQFF
j_call: TRBJ2-3; d_call: TRBD1; v_call: TRBV5-1; cdr3_length: 15; clone_size: -; cdr3_nt: TGCGCCAGCAGGAAGGGGACAGGGGGCACAGATACGCAGTATTTT; cdr3_aa: CASRKGTGGTDTQYF
j_call: TRBJ2-7; d_call: -; v_call: TRBV7-2; cdr3_length: 13; clone_size: -; cdr3_nt: TGTGCCAGCAGCTTAGGGTTCAGGTACGAGCAGTACTTC; cdr3_aa: CASSLGFRYEQYF
j_call: TRBJ1-2; d_call: -; v_call: TRBV6-6; cdr3_length: 14; clone_size: once; cdr3_nt: TGTGCCAGCAGTTCGGGGCCATCTAACTATGGCTACACCTTC; cdr3_aa: CASSSGPSNYGYTF
j_call: TRBJ2-1; d_call: -; v_call: TRBV19; cdr3_length: 14; clone_size: -; cdr3_nt: TGTGCCAGTAGTATCTCAGCAGCGGGCAATGAGCAGTTCTTC; cdr3_aa: CASSISAAGNEQFF
j_call: TRBJ1-4; d_call: -; v_call: TRBV29-1; cdr3_length: 12; clone_size: -; cdr3_nt: TGCAGCGTTGGGCAGGACTATGAAAAACTGTTTTTT; cdr3_aa: CSVGQDYEKLFF
j_call: TRBJ2-5; d_call: TRBD1; v_call: TRBV5-1; cdr3_length: 15; clone_size: -; cdr3_nt: TGCGCCAGCAGCCCCCGGACAGGGGGCCAAGAGACCCAGTACTTC; cdr3_aa: CASSPRTGGQETQYF
j_call: TRBJ1-5; d_call: -; v_call: TRBV3-1/TRBV3-2; cdr3_length: 15; clone_size: -; cdr3_nt: TGTGCCAGCAGCCCGGACAGCGCGAGCAATCAGCCCCAGCATTTT; cdr3_aa: CASSPDSASNQPQHF
j_call: TRBJ2-2; d_call: -; v_call: TRBV5-1; cdr3_length: 17; clone_size: -; cdr3_nt: TGCGCCAGCAGCCGGACGGGAACCACCTCGAACACCGGGGAGCTGTTTTTT; cdr3_aa: CASSRTGTTSNTGELFF
j_call: TRBJ2-2; d_call: -; v_call: TRBV24-1; cdr3_length: 15; clone_size: -; cdr3_nt: TGTGCCACCAGTGATTTACAGGGCGGCACCGGGGAGCTGTTTTTT; cdr3_aa: CATSDLQGGTGELFF
j_call: TRBJ2-2; d_call: TRBD1; v_call: TRBV6-5; cdr3_length: 15; clone_size: -; cdr3_nt: TGTGCCAGCAGCCCCGGGACAGGGTCCACCGGGGAGCTGTTTTTT; cdr3_aa: CASSPGTGSTGELFF
j_call: TRBJ1-5; d_call: -; v_call: TRBV27; cdr3_length: 14; clone_size: -; cdr3_nt: TGTGCCAGCAGTTTACTGGGAAGCAATCAGCCCCAGCATTTT; cdr3_aa: CASSLLGSNQPQHF
j_call: TRBJ2-5; d_call: -; v_call: TRBV2; cdr3_length: 14; clone_size: -; cdr3_nt: TGTGCCAGCAGTGAGTTTCGCGCGGGGGAGACCCAGTACTTC; cdr3_aa: CASSEFRAGETQYF
j_call: TRBJ1-6; d_call: -; v_call: TRBV7-3; cdr3_length: 14; clone_size: -; cdr3_nt: TGTGCCAGCAGCCAACTACAGGGTGGTTCACCCCTCCACTTT; cdr3_aa: CASSQLQGGSPLHF
j_call: TRBJ2-1; d_call: TRBD1; v_call: TRBV6-5; cdr3_length: 15; clone_size: -; cdr3_nt: TGTGCCAGCAGGGGACAGGCCAGCTCCTACAATGAGCAGTTCTTC; cdr3_aa: CASRGQASSYNEQFF
j_call: TRBJ2-7; d_call: -; v_call: TRBV7-2; cdr3_length: 13; clone_size: -; cdr3_nt: TGTGCCAGCAGCTTAGCCAGCCCCCGGGAGCAGTACTTC; cdr3_aa: CASSLASPREQYF
j_call: TRBJ1-3; d_call: -; v_call: TRBV30; cdr3_length: 13; clone_size: -; cdr3_nt: TGTGCCTGGACCCTCCCGGCAGGATACACCATATATTTT; cdr3_aa: CAWTLPAGYTIYF
j_call: TRBJ2-3; d_call: TRBD2; v_call: TRBV27; cdr3_length: 14; clone_size: -; cdr3_nt: TGTGCCAGCAGTTTGGAGGGACTAGCGGGGGCGCAGTATTTT; cdr3_aa: CASSLEGLAGAQYF
j_call: TRBJ1-6; d_call: -; v_call: TRBV28; cdr3_length: 16; clone_size: -; cdr3_nt: TGTGCCATCTTCACGAGGGGGGACCGCAATAATTCACCCCTCCACTTT; cdr3_aa: CAIFTRGDRNNSPLHF
j_call: TRBJ2-7; d_call: -; v_call: TRBV6-6; cdr3_length: 15; clone_size: few; cdr3_nt: TGTGCCAGCAGCCCACGAGACATGAGCTCCTACGAGCAGTACTTC; cdr3_aa: CASSPRDMSSYEQYF
j_call: TRBJ2-1; d_call: -; v_call: TRBV11-3; cdr3_length: 13; clone_size: -; cdr3_nt: TGTGCCAGCAGCTTAGAAGCAGATCATGAGCAGTTCTTC; cdr3_aa: CASSLEADHEQFF
j_call: TRBJ2-1; d_call: -; v_call: TRBV11-1; cdr3_length: 14; clone_size: -; cdr3_nt: TGTGCCAGCAGCTTACGGCTAGCCCACAATGAGCAGTTCTTC; cdr3_aa: CASSLRLAHNEQFF
j_call: TRBJ1-2; d_call: TRBD1; v_call: TRBV28; cdr3_length: 13; clone_size: -; cdr3_nt: TGTGCCAGCAGTCCTGGGACAGGGGGAGGCTACACCTTC; cdr3_aa: CASSPGTGGGYTF